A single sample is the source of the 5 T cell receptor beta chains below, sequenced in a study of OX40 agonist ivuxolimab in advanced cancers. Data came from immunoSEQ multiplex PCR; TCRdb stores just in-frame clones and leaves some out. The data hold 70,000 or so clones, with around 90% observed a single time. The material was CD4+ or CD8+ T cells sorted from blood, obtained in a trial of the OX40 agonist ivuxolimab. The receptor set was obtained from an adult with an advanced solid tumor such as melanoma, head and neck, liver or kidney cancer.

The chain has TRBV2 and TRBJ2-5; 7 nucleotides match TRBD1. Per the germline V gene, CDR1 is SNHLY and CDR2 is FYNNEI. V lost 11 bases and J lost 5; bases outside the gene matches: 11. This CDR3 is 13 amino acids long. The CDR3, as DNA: TGTGCCTCAAAGGGGGCGGCACTGGAGACCCAGTACTTC. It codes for CASKGAALETQYF.

The CDR3 loop is CASSPGLAEYNEQFF. DNA of the CDR3: TGTGCCAGCAGTCCGGGACTAGCGGAATACAATGAGCAGTTCTTC. The gene calls are TRBV11-3 and TRBJ2-1; 11 bases map to TRBD2. CDR1 and CDR2 from the germline V gene are SGHNT and YENEEA. This CDR3 comprises 15 residues. V was clipped by 6 bases and J by 4 bases; unmatched bases: 5.

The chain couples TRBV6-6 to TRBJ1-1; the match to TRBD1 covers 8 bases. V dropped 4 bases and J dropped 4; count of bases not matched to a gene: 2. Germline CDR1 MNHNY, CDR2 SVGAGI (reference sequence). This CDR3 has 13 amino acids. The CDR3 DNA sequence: TGTGCCAGCAGTTCCAGGGGGCGCACTGAAGCTTTCTTT. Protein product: CASSSRGRTEAFF.

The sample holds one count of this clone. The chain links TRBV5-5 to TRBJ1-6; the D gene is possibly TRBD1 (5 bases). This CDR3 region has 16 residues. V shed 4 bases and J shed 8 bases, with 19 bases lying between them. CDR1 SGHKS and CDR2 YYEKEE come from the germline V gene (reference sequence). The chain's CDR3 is CASSMGTPSRYSPLHF. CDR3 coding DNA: TGTGCCAGCAGCATGGGGACTCCCTCGAGGTATTCACCCCTCCACTTT.

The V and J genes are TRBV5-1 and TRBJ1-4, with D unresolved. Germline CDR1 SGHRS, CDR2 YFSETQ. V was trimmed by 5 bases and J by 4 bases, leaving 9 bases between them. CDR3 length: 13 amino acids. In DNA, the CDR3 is TGCGCCAGCAGGACGGACGGTAATGAAAAACTGTTTTTT. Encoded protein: CASRTDGNEKLFF. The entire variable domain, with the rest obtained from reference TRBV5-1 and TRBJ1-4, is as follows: KAGVTQTPRYLIKTRGQQVTLSCSPISGHRSVSWYQQTPGQGLQFLFEYFSETQRNKGNFPGRFSGRQFSNSRSEMNVSTLELGDSALYLCASRTDGNEKLFFGSGTQLSVL.